This is a list of T cell receptor beta chains from one sample in a study of blood T cell repertoires in COVID-19. Libraries were prepared by immunoSEQ multiplex PCR; TCRdb keeps only in-frame clonotypes and omits some of them. The sample has 120,000 or so clones; about nine tenths are singletons. The sequenced material came from peripheral blood. These receptors originate from a woman between 65 and 79 years old with acute or convalescent COVID-19. The CDR3 runs from the conserved cysteine through the conserved F or W. The D gene is left open where the match is weak. Expanded clones are given a class, and other clones once, few, many or no size at all.

clone_size: -; d_call: -; v_call: TRBV28; j_call: TRBJ1-6; cdr3_aa: CASSSGQGWGRAPLHF; cdr3_nt: TGTGCCAGCAGTTCTGGGCAGGGATGGGGGAGGGCACCCCTCCACTTT
clone_size: -; d_call: -; v_call: TRBV28; j_call: TRBJ2-3; cdr3_aa: CASSPGHLTSTDTQYF; cdr3_nt: TGTGCCAGCAGTCCGGGACATCTTACTAGCACAGATACGCAGTATTTT
clone_size: few; d_call: TRBD2; v_call: TRBV2; j_call: TRBJ2-3; cdr3_aa: CASSLLAGGTDTQYF; cdr3_nt: TGTGCCAGCAGTTTACTAGCGGGGGGAACAGATACGCAGTATTTT
clone_size: few; d_call: -; v_call: TRBV3-1/TRBV3-2; j_call: TRBJ1-2; cdr3_aa: CASSQVTGSGYTF; cdr3_nt: TGTGCCAGCAGCCAAGTTACAGGAAGTGGCTACACCTTC
clone_size: -; d_call: -; v_call: TRBV12-3/TRBV12-4; j_call: TRBJ2-3; cdr3_aa: CASSRTGDTQYF; cdr3_nt: TGTGCCAGCAGTCGCACAGGGGATACGCAGTATTTT
clone_size: -; d_call: -; v_call: TRBV18; j_call: TRBJ2-5; cdr3_aa: CASSPDSQETQYF; cdr3_nt: TGTGCCAGCTCACCAGACAGCCAAGAGACCCAGTACTTC
clone_size: -; d_call: TRBD2; v_call: TRBV3-1/TRBV3-2; j_call: TRBJ2-7; cdr3_aa: CASSQWASGSYEQYF; cdr3_nt: TGTGCCAGCAGCCAATGGGCTAGCGGTTCATACGAGCAGTACTTC
clone_size: -; d_call: TRBD1; v_call: TRBV5-1; j_call: TRBJ2-2; cdr3_aa: CASRSGTGGTGELFF; cdr3_nt: TGCGCCAGCAGGTCCGGGACAGGGGGCACCGGGGAGCTGTTTTTT
clone_size: -; d_call: -; v_call: TRBV4-1; j_call: TRBJ1-2; cdr3_aa: CASSQDGGLEGYTF; cdr3_nt: TGCGCCAGCAGCCAAGATGGGGGACTCGAGGGCTACACCTTC
clone_size: once; d_call: TRBD1; v_call: TRBV3-1/TRBV3-2; j_call: TRBJ1-6; cdr3_aa: CASSQRDRGSPLHF; cdr3_nt: TGTGCCAGCAGCCAACGGGACAGGGGATCACCCCTCCACTTT
clone_size: once; d_call: TRBD2; v_call: TRBV2; j_call: TRBJ2-5; cdr3_aa: CASSEGLAGRSMGDQYF; cdr3_nt: TGTGCCAGCAGTGAAGGTCTAGCGGGCCGATCCATGGGGGACCAGTACTTC
clone_size: few; d_call: TRBD1; v_call: TRBV15; j_call: TRBJ1-3; cdr3_aa: CATSREQGDENTIYF; cdr3_nt: TGTGCCACCAGCAGAGAACAGGGGGATGAAAACACCATATATTTT
clone_size: -; d_call: TRBD2; v_call: TRBV10-1; j_call: TRBJ2-1; cdr3_aa: CASSELAGGNEQFF; cdr3_nt: TGCGCCAGCAGTGAACTAGCGGGGGGGAATGAGCAGTTCTTC
clone_size: once; d_call: TRBD1; v_call: TRBV19; j_call: TRBJ2-3; cdr3_aa: CASKGQGASNTDTQYF; cdr3_nt: TGTGCCAGTAAGGGACAGGGAGCTTCTAACACAGATACGCAGTATTTT
clone_size: once; d_call: TRBD1; v_call: TRBV2; j_call: TRBJ1-6; cdr3_aa: CASSGTGGSYNSPLHF; cdr3_nt: TGTGCCAGCAGTGGGACAGGGGGCTCCTATAATTCACCCCTCCACTTT
clone_size: -; d_call: TRBD1; v_call: TRBV28; j_call: TRBJ1-2; cdr3_aa: CASSLSTGTYGYTF; cdr3_nt: TGTGCCAGCAGTTTATCGACAGGGACGTATGGCTACACCTTC
clone_size: -; d_call: TRBD2; v_call: TRBV7-7; j_call: TRBJ2-1; cdr3_aa: CASSLGAGGPIDEQFF; cdr3_nt: TGTGCCAGCAGCTTAGGAGCGGGGGGGCCTATAGATGAGCAGTTCTTC
clone_size: -; d_call: TRBD1; v_call: TRBV7-8; j_call: TRBJ1-1; cdr3_aa: CASSLESGGDTEAFF; cdr3_nt: TGTGCCAGCAGCTTAGAGTCAGGGGGAGACACTGAAGCTTTCTTT
clone_size: -; d_call: TRBD1; v_call: TRBV6-2/TRBV6-3; j_call: TRBJ2-1; cdr3_aa: CASSYSVQGWNEQFF; cdr3_nt: TGTGCCAGCAGTTACTCGGTACAGGGGTGGAATGAGCAGTTCTTC
clone_size: -; d_call: TRBD1; v_call: TRBV5-1; j_call: TRBJ1-2; cdr3_aa: CASSLPKGAADGYTF; cdr3_nt: TGCGCCAGCAGCTTGCCGAAGGGGGCGGCAGATGGCTACACCTTC
clone_size: -; d_call: -; v_call: TRBV6-5; j_call: TRBJ2-7; cdr3_aa: CASSYSPYEQYF; cdr3_nt: TGTGCCAGCAGTTACTCCCCGTACGAGCAGTACTTC
clone_size: once; d_call: -; v_call: TRBV7-9; j_call: TRBJ2-1; cdr3_aa: CASSYILTRQFF; cdr3_nt: TGTGCCAGCAGTTACATACTGACTCGGCAGTTCTTC
clone_size: -; d_call: -; v_call: TRBV28; j_call: TRBJ1-2; cdr3_aa: CASRIGYGYTF; cdr3_nt: TGTGCCAGCCGCATCGGCTATGGCTACACCTTC
clone_size: -; d_call: TRBD1; v_call: TRBV14; j_call: TRBJ2-7; cdr3_aa: CASSRDSSYEQYF; cdr3_nt: TGTGCCAGCAGCAGGGACAGCTCCTACGAGCAGTACTTC
clone_size: -; d_call: TRBD1; v_call: TRBV7-9; j_call: TRBJ1-1; cdr3_aa: CASSFNSGGAVTEAFF; cdr3_nt: TGTGCCAGCAGCTTTAATTCAGGGGGCGCGGTTACTGAAGCTTTCTTT
clone_size: -; d_call: -; v_call: TRBV30; j_call: TRBJ2-4; cdr3_aa: CAWMGAPNIQYF; cdr3_nt: TGTGCCTGGATGGGGGCGCCAAACATTCAGTACTTC
clone_size: -; d_call: -; v_call: TRBV3-1/TRBV3-2; j_call: TRBJ1-2; cdr3_aa: CASSQAGGDGYGYTF; cdr3_nt: TGTGCCAGCAGCCAAGCGGGGGGCGATGGGTATGGCTACACCTTC
clone_size: once; d_call: -; v_call: TRBV12-5; j_call: TRBJ2-1; cdr3_aa: CASGSSPREQFF; cdr3_nt: TGTGCTAGTGGTTCCTCCCCCAGGGAGCAGTTCTTC
clone_size: -; d_call: -; v_call: TRBV3-1/TRBV3-2; j_call: TRBJ2-5; cdr3_aa: CASSPSAETQYF; cdr3_nt: TGTGCCAGCAGCCCCAGTGCAGAGACCCAGTACTTC
clone_size: few; d_call: TRBD1; v_call: TRBV7-9; j_call: TRBJ1-5; cdr3_aa: CASSSTTGVGGNQPQHF; cdr3_nt: TGTGCCAGCAGCTCGACGACAGGGGTGGGCGGCAATCAGCCCCAGCATTTT
clone_size: -; d_call: -; v_call: TRBV6-5; j_call: TRBJ1-1; cdr3_aa: CASSQARNTEAFF; cdr3_nt: TGTGCCAGCAGTCAGGCGAGGAACACTGAAGCTTTCTTT
clone_size: -; d_call: -; v_call: TRBV6-5; j_call: TRBJ1-1; cdr3_aa: CASSYSRNTEAFF; cdr3_nt: TGTGCCAGCAGTTACTCCCGGAACACTGAAGCTTTCTTT
clone_size: -; d_call: TRBD1; v_call: TRBV7-2; j_call: TRBJ2-2; cdr3_aa: CASSSTGAGELFF; cdr3_nt: TGTGCCAGCAGCTCAACAGGGGCCGGGGAGCTGTTTTTT
clone_size: -; d_call: TRBD2; v_call: TRBV19; j_call: TRBJ2-1; cdr3_aa: CASSIWGTGGYNEQFF; cdr3_nt: TGTGCCAGTAGTATTTGGGGGACGGGAGGTTACAATGAGCAGTTCTTC
clone_size: -; d_call: -; v_call: TRBV3-1/TRBV3-2; j_call: TRBJ1-1; cdr3_aa: CASSLGEVMNTEAFF; cdr3_nt: TGTGCCAGCAGCCTCGGGGAGGTTATGAACACTGAAGCTTTCTTT
clone_size: -; d_call: -; v_call: TRBV7-2; j_call: TRBJ1-4; cdr3_aa: CASTRGGGNEKLFF; cdr3_nt: TGTGCCAGCACCCGGGGCGGGGGGAATGAAAAACTGTTTTTT
clone_size: -; d_call: TRBD1; v_call: TRBV7-9; j_call: TRBJ1-6; cdr3_aa: CASSQTRQGDNSPLHF; cdr3_nt: TGTGCCAGCAGCCAGACCCGACAGGGGGATAATTCACCCCTCCACTTT
clone_size: -; d_call: TRBD2; v_call: TRBV20-1; j_call: TRBJ2-2; cdr3_aa: CSASRPSGASNTGELFF; cdr3_nt: TGCAGTGCTAGTCGTCCTAGCGGGGCTTCGAACACCGGGGAGCTGTTTTTT
clone_size: -; d_call: TRBD2; v_call: TRBV4-2; j_call: TRBJ2-2; cdr3_aa: CASSQGRGLAGANTGELFF; cdr3_nt: TGTGCCAGCAGCCAAGGGCGAGGACTAGCGGGGGCTAACACCGGGGAGCTGTTTTTT
clone_size: -; d_call: TRBD1; v_call: TRBV10-3; j_call: TRBJ2-2; cdr3_aa: CAISGGQGRNTGELFF; cdr3_nt: TGTGCCATCAGTGGGGGACAGGGGCGTAACACCGGGGAGCTGTTTTTT
clone_size: -; d_call: -; v_call: TRBV19; j_call: TRBJ2-2; cdr3_aa: CASSGGAGTGELFF; cdr3_nt: TGTGCCAGTAGTGGGGGCGCGGGCACCGGGGAGCTGTTTTTT
clone_size: few; d_call: TRBD1; v_call: TRBV19; j_call: TRBJ1-5; cdr3_aa: CASSSGRGFNQPQHF; cdr3_nt: TGTGCCAGTAGTTCCGGCAGGGGGTTTAATCAGCCCCAGCATTTT
clone_size: few; d_call: -; v_call: TRBV7-3; j_call: TRBJ2-7; cdr3_aa: CASSTGGGYEQYF; cdr3_nt: TGTGCCAGCAGCACAGGGGGGGGATACGAGCAGTACTTC
clone_size: once; d_call: TRBD1; v_call: TRBV29-1; j_call: TRBJ1-1; cdr3_aa: CSVVDRGNTEAFF; cdr3_nt: TGCAGCGTGGTCGACAGGGGGAACACTGAAGCTTTCTTT
clone_size: -; d_call: -; v_call: TRBV28; j_call: TRBJ2-7; cdr3_aa: CASLTGDTSYEQYF; cdr3_nt: TGTGCCAGCCTGACCGGGGACACTTCCTACGAGCAGTACTTC
clone_size: -; d_call: -; v_call: TRBV7-9; j_call: TRBJ2-7; cdr3_aa: CASSLGGVGRGGYEQYF; cdr3_nt: TGTGCCAGCAGCCTAGGCGGTGTGGGTCGAGGGGGCTACGAGCAGTACTTC
clone_size: -; d_call: -; v_call: TRBV5-1; j_call: TRBJ2-5; cdr3_aa: CASSLDATGRETQYF; cdr3_nt: TGCGCCAGCAGCTTGGACGCGACAGGGAGGGAGACCCAGTACTTC
clone_size: -; d_call: -; v_call: TRBV19; j_call: TRBJ1-2; cdr3_aa: CASSIDTQNGYTF; cdr3_nt: TGTGCCAGTAGTATAGATACCCAGAATGGCTACACCTTC
clone_size: once; d_call: TRBD1; v_call: TRBV29-1; j_call: TRBJ2-7; cdr3_aa: CSVGLGQGTYEQYF; cdr3_nt: TGCAGCGTTGGACTAGGACAGGGAACCTACGAGCAGTACTTC